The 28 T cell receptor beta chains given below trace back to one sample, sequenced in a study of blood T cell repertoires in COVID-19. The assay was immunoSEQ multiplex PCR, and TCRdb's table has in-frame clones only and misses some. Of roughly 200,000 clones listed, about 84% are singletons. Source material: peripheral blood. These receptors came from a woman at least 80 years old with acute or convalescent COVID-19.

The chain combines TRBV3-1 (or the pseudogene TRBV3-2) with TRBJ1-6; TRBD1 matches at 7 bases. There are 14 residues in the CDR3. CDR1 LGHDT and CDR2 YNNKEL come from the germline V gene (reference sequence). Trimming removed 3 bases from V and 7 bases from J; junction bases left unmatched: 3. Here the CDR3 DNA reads TGTGCCAGCAGCCATGCAGGGGGGAATTCACCCCTCCACTTT. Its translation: CASSHAGGNSPLHF.

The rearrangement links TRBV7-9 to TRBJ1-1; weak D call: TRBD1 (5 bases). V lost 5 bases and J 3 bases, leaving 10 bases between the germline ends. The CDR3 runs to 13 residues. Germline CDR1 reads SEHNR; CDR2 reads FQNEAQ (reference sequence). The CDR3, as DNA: TGTGCCAGCAGCCGCACAGGTTACACTGAAGCTTTCTTT. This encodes CASSRTGYTEAFF.

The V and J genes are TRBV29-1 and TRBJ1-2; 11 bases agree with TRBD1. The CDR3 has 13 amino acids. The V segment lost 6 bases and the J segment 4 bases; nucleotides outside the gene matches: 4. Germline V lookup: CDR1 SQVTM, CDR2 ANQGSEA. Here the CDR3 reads CSVRGQGAYGYTF. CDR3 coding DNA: TGCAGCGTCCGCGGACAGGGGGCCTATGGCTACACCTTC.

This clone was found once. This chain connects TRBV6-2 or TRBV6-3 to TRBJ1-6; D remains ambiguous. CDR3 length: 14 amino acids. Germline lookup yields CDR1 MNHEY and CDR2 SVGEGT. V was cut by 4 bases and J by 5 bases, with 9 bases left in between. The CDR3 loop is CASSWQENNSPLHF. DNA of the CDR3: TGTGCCAGCAGTTGGCAGGAAAATAATTCACCCCTCCACTTT.

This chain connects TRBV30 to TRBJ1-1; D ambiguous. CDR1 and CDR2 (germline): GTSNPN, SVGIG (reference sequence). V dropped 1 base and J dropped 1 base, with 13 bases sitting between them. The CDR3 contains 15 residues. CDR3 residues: CAWSGHPGGNTEAFF. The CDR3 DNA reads TGTGCCTGGAGTGGCCATCCCGGCGGGAACACTGAAGCTTTCTTT.

This chain's CDR3 is CATEGQPNTEAFF. The CDR3 DNA is TGTGCCACCGAGGGACAGCCGAACACTGAAGCTTTCTTT. The chain recombines TRBV6-5 with TRBJ1-1, with TRBD1 identical over 7 bases. CDR1 is MNHEY, CDR2 SVGAGI, per germline. The CDR3 is 13 amino acids. The V and J ends lost 10 bases and 1 base, in that order; junction bases with no gene match: 6.

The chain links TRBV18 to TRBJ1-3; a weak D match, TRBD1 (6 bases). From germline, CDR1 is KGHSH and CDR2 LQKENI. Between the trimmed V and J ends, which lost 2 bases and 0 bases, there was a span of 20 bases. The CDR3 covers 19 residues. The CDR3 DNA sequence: TGTGCCAGCTCACCAACCACCCCTTTAGGACAGAGCTCTGGAAACACCATATATTTT. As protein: CASSPTTPLGQSSGNTIYF.

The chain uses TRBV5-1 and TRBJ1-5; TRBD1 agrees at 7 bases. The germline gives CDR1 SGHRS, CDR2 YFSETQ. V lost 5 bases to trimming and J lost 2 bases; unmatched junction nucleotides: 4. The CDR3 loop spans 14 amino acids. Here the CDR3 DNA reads TGCGCCAGCAGAGTTGGACAGGGCAATCAGCCCCAGCATTTT. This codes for CASRVGQGNQPQHF.

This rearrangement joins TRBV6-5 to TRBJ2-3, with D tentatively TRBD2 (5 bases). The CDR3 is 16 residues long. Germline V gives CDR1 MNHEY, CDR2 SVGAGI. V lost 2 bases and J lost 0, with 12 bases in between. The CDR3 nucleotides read TGTGCCAGCAGTTACCAGCTCCTAGCCAGCACAGATACGCAGTATTTT. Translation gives CASSYQLLASTDTQYF.

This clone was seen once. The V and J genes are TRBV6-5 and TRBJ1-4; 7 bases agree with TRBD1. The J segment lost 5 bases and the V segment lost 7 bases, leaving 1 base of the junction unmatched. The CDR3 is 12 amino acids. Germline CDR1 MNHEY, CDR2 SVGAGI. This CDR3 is CASKQGNEKLFF. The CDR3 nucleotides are TGTGCCAGCAAACAGGGGAATGAAAAACTGTTTTTT.

The CDR3 nucleotides read TGTGCCACCAGCAGAGGACTAGATCAAGAGACCCAGTACTTC. Protein product: CATSRGLDQETQYF. The chain links TRBV15 to TRBJ2-5, with D maybe TRBD2 (6 bases). Germline CDR1 and CDR2: LNHNV and YYDKDF (reference sequence). The V end lost 1 base, the J end lost 2 bases, and 8 bases lay between the germline ends. The CDR3 is made up of 14 amino acids.

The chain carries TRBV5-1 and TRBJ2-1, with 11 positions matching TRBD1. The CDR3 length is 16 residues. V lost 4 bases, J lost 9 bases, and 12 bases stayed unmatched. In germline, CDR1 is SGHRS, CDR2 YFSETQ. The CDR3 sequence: CASSPQAGQGVREQFF. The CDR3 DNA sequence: TGCGCCAGCAGCCCCCAGGCGGGACAGGGGGTTCGTGAGCAGTTCTTC. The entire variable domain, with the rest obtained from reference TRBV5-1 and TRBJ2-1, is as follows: KAGVTQTPRYLIKTRGQQVTLSCSPISGHRSVSWYQQTPGQGLQFLFEYFSETQRNKGNFPGRFSGRQFSNSRSEMNVSTLELGDSALYLCASSPQAGQGVREQFFGPGTRLTVL.

Written as DNA, the CDR3 is TGTGCCAGCAGTTTGGGCAGGGGCTATGGCTACACCTTC. Its translation: CASSLGRGYGYTF. The chain links TRBV27 to TRBJ1-2, with a weak D call TRBD1 (6 bases). Germline CDR1 reads MNHEY; CDR2 reads SMNVEV (reference sequence). The CDR3 is 13 residues long. The V end was cut by 3 bases, the J end by 4 bases, with 9 bases between.

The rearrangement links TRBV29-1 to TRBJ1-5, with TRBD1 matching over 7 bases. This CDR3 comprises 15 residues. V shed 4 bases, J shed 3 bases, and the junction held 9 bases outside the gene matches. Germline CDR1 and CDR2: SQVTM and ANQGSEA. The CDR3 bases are TGCAGCGTTGTGACAGGGAGTGGGAACAATCAGCCCCAGCATTTT. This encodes CSVVTGSGNNQPQHF.

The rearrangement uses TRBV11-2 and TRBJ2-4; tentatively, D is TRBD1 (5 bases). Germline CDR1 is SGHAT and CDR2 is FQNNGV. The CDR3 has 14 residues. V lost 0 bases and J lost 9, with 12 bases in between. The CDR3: CASSLDSGLAIQYF. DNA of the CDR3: TGTGCCAGCAGCTTAGATTCAGGGTTGGCCATTCAGTACTTC.

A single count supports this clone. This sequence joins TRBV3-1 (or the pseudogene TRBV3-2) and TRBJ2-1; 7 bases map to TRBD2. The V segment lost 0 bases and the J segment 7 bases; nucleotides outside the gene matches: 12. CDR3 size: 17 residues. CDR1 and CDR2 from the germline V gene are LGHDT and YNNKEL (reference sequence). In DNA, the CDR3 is TGTGCCAGCAGCCAAGATGGGACCGGGAGGATATTAAATGAGCAGTTCTTC. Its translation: CASSQDGTGRILNEQFF.

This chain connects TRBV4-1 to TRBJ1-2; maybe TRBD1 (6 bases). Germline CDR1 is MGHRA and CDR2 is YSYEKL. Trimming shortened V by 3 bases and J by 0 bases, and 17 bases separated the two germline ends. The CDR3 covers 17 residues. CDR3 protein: CASSQVAGQPSNYGYTF. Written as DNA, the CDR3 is TGCGCCAGCAGCCAGGTAGCCGGACAGCCTTCTAACTATGGCTACACCTTC.

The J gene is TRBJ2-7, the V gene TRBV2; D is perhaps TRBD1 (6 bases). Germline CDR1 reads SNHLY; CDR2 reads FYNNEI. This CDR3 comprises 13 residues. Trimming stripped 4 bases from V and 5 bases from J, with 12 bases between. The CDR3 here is CASSGRQVDEQYF. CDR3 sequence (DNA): TGTGCCAGCAGTGGGCGACAGGTCGACGAGCAGTACTTC.

The CDR3 DNA reads as TGTGCCAGCTCACCTGGGCCGAGCTCCTACAATGAGCAGTTCTTC. Translation gives CASSPGPSSYNEQFF. The V and J genes are TRBV18 and TRBJ2-1; D unclear. CDR1 is KGHSH and CDR2 is LQKENI in the germline V gene. Trimming cost V 3 bases and J 0 bases, with 9 bases left between them. This CDR3 is built from 15 residues.

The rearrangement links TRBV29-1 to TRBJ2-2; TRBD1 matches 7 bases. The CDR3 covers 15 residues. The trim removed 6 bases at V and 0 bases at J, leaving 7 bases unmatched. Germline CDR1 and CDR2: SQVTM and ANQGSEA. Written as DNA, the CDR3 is TGCAGCGTACGGACAGGAACGACGAACACCGGGGAGCTGTTTTTT. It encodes CSVRTGTTNTGELFF.

Here the CDR3 reads CASRSQGSSGNTIYF. The CDR3 DNA follows: TGTGCCAGCAGATCGCAGGGGAGCTCTGGAAACACCATATATTTT. This rearrangement joins TRBV7-9 to TRBJ1-3; the D gene is possibly TRBD1 (6 bases). CDR1 and CDR2 from the germline V gene are SEHNR and FQNEAQ (reference sequence). The CDR3 sequence is 15 residues long. The V gene lost 6 bases and the J gene lost 0 bases, with 12 bases spanning the gap.

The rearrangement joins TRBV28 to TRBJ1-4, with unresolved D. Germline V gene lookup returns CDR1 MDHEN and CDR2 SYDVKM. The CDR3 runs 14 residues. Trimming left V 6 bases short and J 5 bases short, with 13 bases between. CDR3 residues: CASRNPGANEKLFF. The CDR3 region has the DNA TGTGCCAGCAGGAACCCGGGAGCAAATGAAAAACTGTTTTTT.

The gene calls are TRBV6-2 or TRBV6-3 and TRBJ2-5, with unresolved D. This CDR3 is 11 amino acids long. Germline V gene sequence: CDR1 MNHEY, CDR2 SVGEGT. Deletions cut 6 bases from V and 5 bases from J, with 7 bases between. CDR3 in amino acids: CASSLGETQYF. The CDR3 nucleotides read TGTGCCAGCAGCCTCGGGGAGACCCAGTACTTC.

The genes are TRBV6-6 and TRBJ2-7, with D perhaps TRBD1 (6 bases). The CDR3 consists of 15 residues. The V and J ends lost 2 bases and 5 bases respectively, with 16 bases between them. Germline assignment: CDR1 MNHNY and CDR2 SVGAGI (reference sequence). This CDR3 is CASSYPTGNPHEQYF. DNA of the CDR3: TGTGCCAGCAGTTACCCCACAGGGAATCCCCACGAGCAGTACTTC.

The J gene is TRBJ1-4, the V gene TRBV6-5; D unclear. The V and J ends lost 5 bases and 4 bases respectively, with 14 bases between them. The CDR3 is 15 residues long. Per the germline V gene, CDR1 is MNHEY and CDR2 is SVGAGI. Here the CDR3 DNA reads TGTGCCAGCAGTCCCACGTCTCGGGTTAATGAAAAACTGTTTTTT. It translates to CASSPTSRVNEKLFF.

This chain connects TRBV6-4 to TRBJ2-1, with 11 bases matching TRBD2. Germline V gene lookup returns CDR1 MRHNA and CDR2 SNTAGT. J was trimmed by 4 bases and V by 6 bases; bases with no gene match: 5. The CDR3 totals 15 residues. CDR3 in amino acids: CASSHLAGGYNEQFF. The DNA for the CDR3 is TGTGCCAGCAGCCATCTAGCGGGGGGTTACAATGAGCAGTTCTTC.

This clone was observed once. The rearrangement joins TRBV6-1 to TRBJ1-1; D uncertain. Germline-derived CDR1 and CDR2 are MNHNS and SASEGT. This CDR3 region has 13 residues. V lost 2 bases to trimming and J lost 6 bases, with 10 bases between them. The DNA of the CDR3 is TGTGCCAGCAGTGAACATGGGAGCGCTGAAGCTTTCTTT. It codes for CASSEHGSAEAFF.

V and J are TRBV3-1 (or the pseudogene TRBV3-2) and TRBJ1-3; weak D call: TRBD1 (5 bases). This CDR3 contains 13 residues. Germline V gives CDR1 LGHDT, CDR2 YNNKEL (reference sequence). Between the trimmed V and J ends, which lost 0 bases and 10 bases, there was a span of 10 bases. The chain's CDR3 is CASSQDRGLTIYF. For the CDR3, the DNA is TGTGCCAGCAGCCAAGATCGGGGGTTGACCATATATTTT.